The entry that follows covers one T cell receptor beta chain sequence. What it recognizes is unknown. The data originate from a study of shared clonotypes between healthy human individuals. About the research overall: Per-donor plates numbered three CD4 naive, three CD4 memory, two CD8 naive and one CD8 memory. Study-wide points: Shared clonotypes across all four donors exceeded non-shared ones in generation probability. Researchers sampled blood only, noting tissue repertoires likely differ.

Clones were sequenced by immunoSEQ multiplex PCR, and TCRdb holds only the in-frame ones, with some missing. The table includes about 640,000 clones, less than 80% detected once. There are 14 residues in the CDR3. V trimming: 4 bases; J trimming: 10 bases; junction bases outside the gene matches: 3. The germline V gene encodes CDR1 SGDLS and CDR2 YYNGEE. The genes are TRBV9 and TRBJ2-1, with 15 nucleotides matching TRBD2. The sequence was collected from a woman aged 25-40 years in good health. The sample consisted of memory CD4+ T cells sorted from blood. As for subset: CD45RA-negative fraction. The CDR3, as DNA: TGTGCCAGCAGCTGGGGACTAGCGGGAGGCGAGCAGTTCTTC. It translates to CASSWGLAGGEQFF.